Below are 19 T cell receptor beta chains sequenced from a single sample in a study of T cell changes during pregnancy in multiple sclerosis. The repertoire was sequenced with immunoSEQ multiplex PCR; TCRdb's copy has only in-frame clones and lacks some. The sample has tens of thousands of clones, almost 95% seen once. Sample: peripheral blood, taken after pregnancy. The receptors shown here come from a female donor with multiple sclerosis, enrolled in a pregnancy study.

V usage is TRBV6-1 and J usage is TRBJ1-2; D ambiguous. The V and J ends lost 2 bases and 4 bases respectively, with 8 bases between them. Germline CDR1 MNHNS, CDR2 SASEGT. The length of the CDR3 is 13 residues. The CDR3 region has the DNA TGTGCCAGCAGTGAACGAACAGCCTATGGCTACACCTTC. Its protein product is CASSERTAYGYTF.

J is TRBJ1-3 and V is TRBV5-1; 9 bases are a match to TRBD1. The germline V gene has CDR1 SGHRS and CDR2 YFSETQ. The V segment lost 4 bases and the J segment 1 base; nucleotides outside the gene matches: 3. CDR3 length equals 15 residues. DNA for the CDR3: TGCGCCAGCAGCCGACAGGGGGGGTCTGGAAACACCATATATTTT. It encodes CASSRQGGSGNTIYF.

This clone showed up just once. The rearrangement joins TRBV4-2 to TRBJ1-1; the D gene is possibly TRBD1 (6 bases). The germline V gene encodes CDR1 LGHNA and CDR2 YNFKEQ. Trimming left V 1 base short and J 7 bases short, with 31 bases between. This CDR3 has 20 residues. The CDR3 loop reads CASSQVEGGGKKLVGVEAFF. CDR3 nucleotides: TGTGCCAGCAGCCAAGTAGAGGGGGGGGGCAAGAAATTGGTCGGAGTTGAAGCTTTCTTT.

This chain connects TRBV10-3 to TRBJ2-7, with a possible D match to TRBD1 (6 bases). This CDR3 is built from 13 residues. The germline CDR1 and CDR2 sequences are ENHRY and SYGVKD. With 2 bases removed from V and 7 bases from J, the gap between germline ends came to 12 bases. CDR3 in amino acids: CAISEDRSWEQYF. The CDR3 nucleotides read TGTGCCATCAGTGAGGACAGGTCTTGGGAGCAGTACTTC.

V is TRBV7-7 and J is TRBJ1-1; TRBD1 is a possible D gene (5 bases). V dropped 5 bases and J dropped 4 bases, with 14 bases sitting between them. Germline V CDR1 and CDR2: SSHAT, FNYEAQ (reference sequence). The CDR3 totals 14 residues. The CDR3, as DNA: TGTGCCAGCAGCCCCGGGGGGGGTTTCACTGAAGCTTTCTTT. It yields the protein CASSPGGGFTEAFF.

The chain recombines TRBV7-2 with TRBJ1-2; 11 nucleotides line up with TRBD1. Germline V gives CDR1 SGHTA, CDR2 FQGNSA. This CDR3 has 14 amino acids. The J segment lost 8 bases and the V segment lost 4 bases, leaving 6 bases of the junction unmatched. CDR3 sequence (DNA): TGTGCCAGCAGCTACGGGACAGGGGGTAGGGGCTACACCTTC. Its protein product is CASSYGTGGRGYTF.

The chain joins TRBV30 to TRBJ1-3; D is unresolved. The germline V gene has CDR1 GTSNPN and CDR2 SVGIG (reference sequence). The CDR3 length is 12 residues. V was trimmed by 7 bases and J by 4 bases, leaving 11 bases between them. CDR3 residues: CASEGGGNTIYF. CDR3 DNA: TGTGCCTCGGAGGGAGGGGGAAACACCATATATTTT.

A single count supports this clone. The chain has TRBV15 and TRBJ1-5; 7 bases match TRBD1. CDR1 is LNHNV, CDR2 YYDKDF, per germline (reference sequence). V was clipped by 5 bases and J by 9 bases; unmatched bases: 4. The CDR3 runs 12 residues. As DNA, the CDR3 is TGTGCCACCAGCTGGCGACAGGGGCCCCAGCATTTT. It translates to CATSWRQGPQHF.

The rearrangement joins TRBV5-4 to TRBJ1-1; D possibly corresponds to TRBD1 (6 bases). V was clipped by 0 bases and J by 2 bases, with 11 bases between them. There are 15 residues in the CDR3. CDR1 SGHNT and CDR2 YYREEE come from the germline V gene (reference sequence). CDR3 nucleotide sequence: TGTGCCAGCAGCTTGGTGGGGGCACGAAACACTGAAGCTTTCTTT. Translation: CASSLVGARNTEAFF. The whole variable domain, filled in from reference TRBV5-4 and TRBJ1-1, reads ETGVTQSPTHLIKTRGQQVTLRCSSQSGHNTVSWYQQALGQGPQFIFQYYREEENGRGNFPPRFSGLQFPNYSSELNVNALELDDSALYLCASSLVGARNTEAFFGQGTRLTVV.

The chain carries TRBV10-3 and TRBJ1-4, with D possibly being TRBD1 (6 bases). V was shortened by 0 bases and J by 8 bases, with 16 bases between the two germline ends. Germline loops: CDR1 ENHRY, CDR2 SYGVKD. CDR3 length: 16 amino acids. This CDR3 is CAISESNREGVEKLFF. In nucleotides, the CDR3 is TGTGCCATCAGTGAGTCGAACAGGGAAGGGGTGGAAAAACTGTTTTTT.

This clone has a single count. This chain joins TRBV2 and TRBJ2-1; TRBD1 matches at 10 bases. CDR1 is SNHLY, CDR2 FYNNEI, per germline. This CDR3 is 15 amino acids long. Trimming at V came to 7 bases and at J to 8 bases, leaving 11 bases not matched to a gene. The CDR3 spells CASTMDRGKVDEQFF. The DNA of the CDR3 is TGTGCCAGCACTATGGACAGGGGGAAGGTGGATGAGCAGTTCTTC.

This sequence joins TRBV9 and TRBJ2-5; weak D call: TRBD1 (6 bases). V lost 0 bases, J lost 4 bases, and 19 bases lay in between. There are 17 residues in the CDR3. Germline assignment: CDR1 SGDLS and CDR2 YYNGEE. CDR3 nucleotide sequence: TGTGCCAGCAGCGTAGAAGGGGGTGGGAGAGGAGGAGAGACCCAGTACTTC. Protein: CASSVEGGGRGGETQYF.

The chain uses TRBV10-3 and TRBJ2-1; 14 positions agree with TRBD2. CDR3 length: 16 amino acids. The germline V gene encodes CDR1 ENHRY and CDR2 SYGVKD. The J segment lost 7 bases and the V segment lost 6 bases, leaving 8 bases of the junction unmatched. DNA for the CDR3: TGTGCCATCAGCTGGACTAGCGGGGGGCCCAGGAATGAGCAGTTCTTC. It yields the protein CAISWTSGGPRNEQFF.

The gene calls are TRBV18 and TRBJ1-1, with 11 positions matching TRBD1. The CDR3 covers 17 residues. The V segment lost 3 bases and the J segment 1 base; nucleotides outside the gene matches: 7. Germline values: CDR1 KGHSH, CDR2 LQKENI. The CDR3 here is CASSPLGQGATNTEAFF. CDR3 DNA sequence: TGTGCCAGCTCACCCCTAGGACAGGGGGCGACGAACACTGAAGCTTTCTTT. Complete variable domain (other parts from reference TRBV18 and TRBJ1-1): NAGVMQNPRHLVRRRGQEARLRCSPMKGHSHVYWYRQLPEEGLKFMVYLQKENIIDESGMPKERFSAEFPKEGPSILRIQQVVRGDSAAYFCASSPLGQGATNTEAFFGQGTRLTVV.

The genes are TRBV2 and TRBJ2-1, with TRBD2 matching over 12 bases. CDR1 and CDR2 from the germline V gene are SNHLY and FYNNEI. CDR3 size: 18 residues. Losses at the gene ends were 5 bases for V and 3 bases for J; bases not matched to a gene: 11. For the CDR3, the DNA is TGTGCCAGCAGTCCGGACCGCCTAGCGGGGGGGCTCTACAATGAGCAGTTCTTC. Its translation is CASSPDRLAGGLYNEQFF.

The CDR3 here is CASSPPFGQGNEQYF. CDR3 in DNA: TGTGCCAGCTCACCACCTTTCGGACAGGGCAACGAGCAGTACTTC. This chain connects TRBV18 to TRBJ2-7, with 8 bases identical to TRBD1. CDR1 and CDR2 (germline): KGHSH, LQKENI. The CDR3 spans 15 residues. The V gene end was trimmed by 0 bases and the J gene end by 5 bases; junction bases not matched to a gene: 6.

V usage is TRBV5-4 and J usage is TRBJ2-5; maybe TRBD2 (5 bases). With 5 bases removed from V and 2 bases from J, the gap between germline ends came to 13 bases. This CDR3 is built from 14 residues. Germline V gene data show CDR1 as SGHNT and CDR2 as YYREEE (reference sequence). CDR3: CASSSPKRQETQYF. The CDR3 DNA sequence: TGTGCCAGCAGTTCCCCCAAGCGGCAAGAGACCCAGTACTTC.

The genes are TRBV7-2 and TRBJ2-7; 7 bases match TRBD2. Germline V gene sequence: CDR1 SGHTA, CDR2 FQGNSA. V lost 2 bases and J lost 0; bases outside the gene matches: 16. The CDR3 totals 19 residues. The CDR3 loop is CASSLSLGSGTTISYEQYF. In DNA, the CDR3 is TGTGCCAGCAGCTTAAGTTTAGGGTCCGGGACTACAATCTCCTACGAGCAGTACTTC.

J is TRBJ1-4 and V is TRBV5-1; no definite D call. Looked up from germline, CDR1 is SGHRS and CDR2 is YFSETQ. V dropped 3 bases and J dropped 8 bases, with 17 bases sitting between them. The CDR3 is 15 amino acids. CDR3 sequence: CASSSRYPSWEKLFF. The DNA for the CDR3 is TGCGCCAGCAGCTCGAGATATCCTTCGTGGGAAAAACTGTTTTTT.